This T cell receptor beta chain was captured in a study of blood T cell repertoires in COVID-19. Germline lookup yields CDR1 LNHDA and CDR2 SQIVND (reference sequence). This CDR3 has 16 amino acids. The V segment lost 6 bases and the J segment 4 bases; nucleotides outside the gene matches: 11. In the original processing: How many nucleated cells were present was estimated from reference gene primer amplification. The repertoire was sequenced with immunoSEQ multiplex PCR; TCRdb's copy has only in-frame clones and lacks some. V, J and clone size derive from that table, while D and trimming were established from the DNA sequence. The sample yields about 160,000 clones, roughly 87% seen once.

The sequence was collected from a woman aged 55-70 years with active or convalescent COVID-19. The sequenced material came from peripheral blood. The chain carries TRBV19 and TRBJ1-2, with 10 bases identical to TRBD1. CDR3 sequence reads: CASSHLPGQGTYGYTF. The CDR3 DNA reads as TGTGCCAGTAGCCACCTACCGGGACAGGGGACCTATGGCTACACCTTC. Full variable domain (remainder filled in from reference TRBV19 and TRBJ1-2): DGGITQSPKYLFRKEGQNVTLSCEQNLNHDAMYWYRQDPGQGLRLIYYSQIVNDFQKGDIAEGYSVSREKKESFPLTVTSAQKNPTAFYLCASSHLPGQGTYGYTFGSGTRLTVV.